This TCR beta chain was captured in a study of CD4 T cells in relation to SARS-CoV-2 and coronaviruses (dated by TCRdb to the early 2020s). In the study overall: The ViraFEST assay cultured PBMCs with antigen for around nine days, then sequenced TCR beta CDR3s to find antigen-specific clonal expansions. The negative reference condition was either a culture with an HIV-1 Nef peptide pool or a culture with no peptide. Using patient-derived lymphoblastoid cell lines, the shared crossreactive spike epitopes were mapped to their HLA restriction. The study assessed, at the TCR clonotype level, memory CD4+ T cell crossreactivity between SARS-CoV-2 and common cold coronavirus spike proteins. The Adaptive Biotechnologies TCR-sequencing kit was used for samples from a few pre-COVID donors and for the naive versus memory experiments, whereas the other data were Illumina-based. For other donors in the study, expansion assays were sequenced with a different, Illumina-based TCR-beta assay. On the study overall, not on this receptor specifically: Crossreactive clones showed significantly weaker SARS-CoV-2-driven expansion than monoreactive clones, consistent with antigenic imprinting. Crossreactivity analysis centred on spike protein, so crossreactivity against other viral proteins was not assessed. In about 60% of donors, memory CD4+ clonotypes turned up that crossrecognized SARS-CoV-2 and at least one common cold coronavirus spike. The study was limited by small numbers of patients and tested TCRs. Because no donor provided both pre-pandemic and post-infection samples, tracing the source of pre-existing responses was limited.

As regards this clone: Its antigen target is currently unknown. No base quality values were provided; no much bigger clone lies one nucleotide off.

CD4+ T cells from unexposed donors were collected before the COVID-19 pandemic (2011-2018). After around 11 days of culture, CD4+ T cells were isolated with the EasySep CD4+ T cell isolation kit. As far as cell numbers permitted, CD4+ T cells from unexposed donors were tested for reactivity against SARS-CoV-2 S and N as well as four spike pools from common cold coronaviruses. Each well held roughly 2.1 million PBMCs cultured in IMDM containing approximately 5.4% human AB serum and approximately 9.3 IU/ml IL-2. Half of the culture medium was replaced with fresh IL-2-containing medium on days 3 and 7. Each peptide culture condition was generally run in triplicate replicate wells. Leukapheresis product for the unexposed donors was bought commercially. PBMCs were isolated from leukapheresis product or whole blood by Ficoll-Paque PLUS gradient centrifugation. PBMCs were either cryopreserved at -140 degrees C or used fresh in the expansion assay. The QIAamp Micro DNA Kit was used to extract genomic DNA from the CD4+ T cells.

Library prep was done by the immunoSEQ multiplex PCR assay. Turning to the authors' computational methods: Preprocessing removed nonproductive sequences and CDR3s not starting with C, not ending with F or W, or shorter than 7 amino acids. The MANAFEST web app identified antigen-specific clonotypes based on expansion compared with the reference and other culture wells. A clone was considered positive if significant expansion relative to the reference culture was observed in 2 of 3 replicate wells at an FDR below 0.05. Positive clones also required significant expansion versus all other tandem wells and an odds ratio above 5. After three terminal residues were trimmed from each end, CDR3 homology was quantified as pairwise Levenshtein distance using the stringdist R package. Entries here come from immuneACCESS through TCRdb and include only in-frame sequences with V and J called. Some clones fail to appear in such tables; in the studies checked, an unresolved V gene covers under half of the shortfall, and the cause of the remainder is unknown. Clonal size and the V and J genes are those of that table, whereas D and trimming came from the DNA. This sample comprises 16,000 or so clones, nearly 85% of them detected only once. The ten largest clones take up under 50% of the sample.

Via the germline V gene (reference sequence), CDR1 is SGHAT and CDR2 FQDESV. The CDR3 covers 15 residues, taking in both the cysteine and the phenylalanine. Here the CDR3 DNA is all that survives: 45 bases in frame from base 1. V loses 3 bases, J loses 6 bases, and the germline ends lie 18 bases apart. The chain is assembled from TRBV11-1 and TRBJ2-7; possibly the D gene is TRBD1, per 5 matching bases. The TCR was taken from a human donor in good health. Material for sequencing was CD4+ T cells from PBMCs, cultured in vitro. The DNA is TGTGCCAGCAGCTTTACAGACAGACCATTCGGCGAGCAGTACTTC. This yields the protein CASSFTDRPFGEQYF.